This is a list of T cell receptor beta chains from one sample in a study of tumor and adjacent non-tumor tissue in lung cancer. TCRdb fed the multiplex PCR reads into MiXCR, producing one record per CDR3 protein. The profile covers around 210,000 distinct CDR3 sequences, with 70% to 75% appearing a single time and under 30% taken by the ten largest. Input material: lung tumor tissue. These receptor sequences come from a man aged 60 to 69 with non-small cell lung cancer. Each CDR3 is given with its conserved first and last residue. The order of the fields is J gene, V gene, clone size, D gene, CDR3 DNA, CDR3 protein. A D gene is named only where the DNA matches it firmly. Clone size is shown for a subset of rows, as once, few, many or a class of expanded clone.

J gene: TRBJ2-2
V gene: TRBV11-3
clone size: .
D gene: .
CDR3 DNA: TGTGCCAGCAGCCCAGCCGGAGGGGGTACTTACACCGGGGTGCTGTTGTTT
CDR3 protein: CASSPAGGGTYTGVLLF

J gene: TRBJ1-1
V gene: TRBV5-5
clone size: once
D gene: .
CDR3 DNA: TGTGCCGGCAGCTTGAGGACAGCGAACACTGAAGCTTTCTTC
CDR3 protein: CAGSLRTANTEAFF

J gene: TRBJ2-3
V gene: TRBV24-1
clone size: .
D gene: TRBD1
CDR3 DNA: TGTGCCACCAGTGATCCGGGACAGGGAAGTTCGTCAGATACGCAGTATTTT
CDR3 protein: CATSDPGQGSSSDTQYF

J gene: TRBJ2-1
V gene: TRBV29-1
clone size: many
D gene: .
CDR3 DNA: TGCAGCGTTTCTTATGTCACTTTCAGGGATGAGCAGTTCTTC
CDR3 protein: CSVSYVTFRDEQFF

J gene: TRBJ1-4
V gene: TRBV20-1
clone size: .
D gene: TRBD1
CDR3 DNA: TGCAGTACCAAGGACGACAGGGGTGATGAAAAACTGTATTTT
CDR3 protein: CSTKDDRGDEKLYF

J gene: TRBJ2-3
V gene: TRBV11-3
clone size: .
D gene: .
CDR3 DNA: TGTACCAGCAGCATATCACTAGGCCCAACGCAGTATTTT
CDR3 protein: CTSSISLGPTQYF

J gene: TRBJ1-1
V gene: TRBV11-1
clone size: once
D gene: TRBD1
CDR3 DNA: TGTGCCCGCAGCTTACGGGCCCTACGACAGGGGAAAAACATTGAAGCCTTCTTT
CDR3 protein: CARSLRALRQGKNIEAFF

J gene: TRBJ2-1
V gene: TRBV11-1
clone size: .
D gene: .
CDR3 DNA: TGTGCCCGCGGCTTAAGGGACTATGAGCAGTTCTTC
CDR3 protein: CARGLRDYEQFF

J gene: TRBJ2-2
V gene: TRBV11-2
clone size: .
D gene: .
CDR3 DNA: TGTGCCAGCAGCTTACCTAGCTGGGGGACGAACACCGGGGAGCTGTTTTTT
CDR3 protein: CASSLPSWGTNTGELFF

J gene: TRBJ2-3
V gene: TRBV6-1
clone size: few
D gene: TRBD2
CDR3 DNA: TGTGCCAGCAGTGAGGCTAGCGGTACAGATACGCAGTATTTT
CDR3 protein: CASSEASGTDTQYF

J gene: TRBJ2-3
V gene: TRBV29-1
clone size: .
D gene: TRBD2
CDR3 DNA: TGCAGCCACTCTAGCGGGAGAACGGCAGATACGCAGTATTTT
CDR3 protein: CSHSSGRTADTQYF

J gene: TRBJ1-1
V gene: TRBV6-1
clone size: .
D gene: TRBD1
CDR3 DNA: TGTGACAGCAGTGAACAGGACAGGGGGTCCTACACTGAAGCTTTCTTT
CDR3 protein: CDSSEQDRGSYTEAFF

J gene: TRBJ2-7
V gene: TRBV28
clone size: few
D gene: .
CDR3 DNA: TGTGCCAGTAATACGGGACATATGTCCTACGAGCAGTACTTC
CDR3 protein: CASNTGHMSYEQYF

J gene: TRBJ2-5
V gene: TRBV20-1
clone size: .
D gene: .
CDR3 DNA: TGCAGTGATAGCAGGGATCAAGAGATCCAGTACTTC
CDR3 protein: CSDSRDQEIQYF

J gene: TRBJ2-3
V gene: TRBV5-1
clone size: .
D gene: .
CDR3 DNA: TGCGCCAGCAGCTTGGGTCAGGAAGTTACGCAGTATTTT
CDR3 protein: CASSLGQEVTQYF

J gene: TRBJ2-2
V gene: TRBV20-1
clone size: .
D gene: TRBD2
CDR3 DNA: TGCAGTGCTAGAGGGGGAGCGGGGACCGGGGGGCTGTTTTTT
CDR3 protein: CSARGGAGTGGLFF

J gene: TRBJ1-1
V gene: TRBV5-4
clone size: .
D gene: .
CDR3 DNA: TGTGCCAGCAGCTTGAATCCGGGTTCGAACACTGGAGCTTTCTTT
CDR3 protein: CASSLNPGSNTGAFF

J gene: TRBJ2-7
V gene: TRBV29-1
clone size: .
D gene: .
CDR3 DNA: TGCAGCGTGGTCTCCGACAGATCCGTCGAGATCTACGAGCAGTACTTC
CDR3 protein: CSVVSDRSVEIYEQYF

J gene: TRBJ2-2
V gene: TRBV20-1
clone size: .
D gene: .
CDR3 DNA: TGCAGTGCTAGAGACCCATGGTGGAACACCGGGGAGCTGTTTTTT
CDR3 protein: CSARDPWWNTGELFF

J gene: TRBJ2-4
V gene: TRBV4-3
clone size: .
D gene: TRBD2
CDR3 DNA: TGTGCCAGCAGCCCAGGAGGGACTAGCGGAGCCAAAAACATTCAGTACTTC
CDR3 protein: CASSPGGTSGAKNIQYF

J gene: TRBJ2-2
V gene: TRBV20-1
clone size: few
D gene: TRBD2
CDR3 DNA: TGCAGTGCTAGAGATCGGGGCTTGGCGGGAGGCACCGGGGAGCTGTTTTTT
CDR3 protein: CSARDRGLAGGTGELFF

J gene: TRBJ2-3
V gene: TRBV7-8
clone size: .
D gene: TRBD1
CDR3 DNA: TGTGCCAGCAGCTTATCCTCCGGACAGGGGTACAAATATGACACAGATACGCAGTATTTT
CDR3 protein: CASSLSSGQGYKYDTDTQYF

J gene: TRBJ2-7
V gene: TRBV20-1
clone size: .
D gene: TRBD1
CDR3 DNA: TGCTGTGCCCCCGGACAGGGCCCCTACGAGCAGTACTTC
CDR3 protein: CCAPGQGPYEQYF

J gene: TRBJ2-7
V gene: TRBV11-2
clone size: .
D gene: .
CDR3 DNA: TGTGCCAGCAGGGTGGTAGGAGAGGGCTACGAGCAGTACTTC
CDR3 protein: CASRVVGEGYEQYF

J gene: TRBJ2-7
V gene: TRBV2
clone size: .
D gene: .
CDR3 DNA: TGTGCCAGCAGAGGAGGAGGGGGCGGCGAGCAGTACTTC
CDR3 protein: CASRGGGGGEQYF

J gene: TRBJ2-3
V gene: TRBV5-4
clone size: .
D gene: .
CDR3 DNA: TGTGCCAGCAGCTCGGGACAAGCGGTCGTCACAGACACGCAGTATTTT
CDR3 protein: CASSSGQAVVTDTQYF

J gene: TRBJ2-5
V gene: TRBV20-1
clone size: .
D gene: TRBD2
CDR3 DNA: TGCAGTGCTTCTCAAGGACTAGCCGAGACCCAGTACTTC
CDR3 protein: CSASQGLAETQYF

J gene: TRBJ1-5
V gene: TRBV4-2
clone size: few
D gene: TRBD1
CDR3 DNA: TGTGCCAGCAGCCAAGAAGGGGGGACAGGGAATCAGCCCCAGCATTTT
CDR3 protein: CASSQEGGTGNQPQHF

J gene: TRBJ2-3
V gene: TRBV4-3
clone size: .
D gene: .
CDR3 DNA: TGCGCCAGCAGCCAAGATGCCCTCGGGTGGGGCGCAGATACGCAGTATTTT
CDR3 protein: CASSQDALGWGADTQYF

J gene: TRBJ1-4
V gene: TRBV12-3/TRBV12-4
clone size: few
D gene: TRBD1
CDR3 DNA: TGTGCCAGCAGTTACCTCTGGTGGACAGGGAGCGAAAAACTGTTTTTT
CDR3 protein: CASSYLWWTGSEKLFF

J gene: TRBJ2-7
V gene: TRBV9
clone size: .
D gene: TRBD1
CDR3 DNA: TGTGCCAGCAGTGAGACCGGGACAGGGGACGAGCAGTACTTC
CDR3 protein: CASSETGTGDEQYF

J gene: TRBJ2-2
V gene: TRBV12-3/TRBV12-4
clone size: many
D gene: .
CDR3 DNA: TGTGCCGAACACACCGGGGAGCTGTTTTTT
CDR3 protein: CAEHTGELFF

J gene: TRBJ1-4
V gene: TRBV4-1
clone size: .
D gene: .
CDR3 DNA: TGCGGCAGCAGCCAAGATATGCGGGTCGCTATTGAAAGACTGTTTTTT
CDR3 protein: CGSSQDMRVAIERLFF

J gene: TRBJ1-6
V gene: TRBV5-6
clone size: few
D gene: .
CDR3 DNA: TGTGCCAGCAGTGAATGGTCAGCCAAAAATTCACCCCTCAACTTT
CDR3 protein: CASSEWSAKNSPLNF

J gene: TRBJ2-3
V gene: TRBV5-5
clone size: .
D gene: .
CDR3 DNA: TGTGCCAGCGGTCGGTCCTGGGGTAGCACAGATACGCAGTATTTT
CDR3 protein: CASGRSWGSTDTQYF

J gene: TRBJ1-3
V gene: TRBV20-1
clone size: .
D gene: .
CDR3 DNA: TGCAGTACTAGAAAAGTAGGGGCGCGTGGAAACACCATATATTTT
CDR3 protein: CSTRKVGARGNTIYF

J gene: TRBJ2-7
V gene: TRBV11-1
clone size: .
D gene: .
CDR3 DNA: TGTGCCAGCAGCCTACGGACGGTAAACGAGCAGTACTTC
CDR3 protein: CASSLRTVNEQYF

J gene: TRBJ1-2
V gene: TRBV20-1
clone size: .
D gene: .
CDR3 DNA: TGCAGTGCTAAGGACAGAGACCTACATAACTATGGCTACACCTTC
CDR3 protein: CSAKDRDLHNYGYTF

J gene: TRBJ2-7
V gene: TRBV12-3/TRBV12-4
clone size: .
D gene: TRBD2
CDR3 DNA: TGTGCCAGCAGATTAGGGACTAGCGGAGCCCACGAGCAGTACTTC
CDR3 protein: CASRLGTSGAHEQYF

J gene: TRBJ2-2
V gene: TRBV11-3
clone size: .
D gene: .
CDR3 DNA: TGTGCCAGCAGCCCAAGACAGGAGGTCACCGGGGAGTTGTTTTTT
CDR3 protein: CASSPRQEVTGELFF

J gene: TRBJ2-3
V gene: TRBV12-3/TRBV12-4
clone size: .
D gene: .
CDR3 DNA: TGTGTCAGCACCCTCGCTAGGACAGATACGCAGTATTTT
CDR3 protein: CVSTLARTDTQYF

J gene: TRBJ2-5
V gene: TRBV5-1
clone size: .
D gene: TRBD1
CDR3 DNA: TGCGCCAGCGGTAAGGGACAGCACCAAGAGACCCAGTACTTC
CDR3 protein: CASGKGQHQETQYF

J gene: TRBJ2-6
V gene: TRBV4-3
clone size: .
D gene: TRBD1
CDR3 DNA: TGCGCCAGCAGCCAGGACAGGATCTCTGGGGCCAACGTCCTGACTTTC
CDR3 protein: CASSQDRISGANVLTF

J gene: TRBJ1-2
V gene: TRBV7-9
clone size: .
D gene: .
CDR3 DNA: TGTGCCAGCAGCTCCCGGTTATGCTATGGCTACACCTTC
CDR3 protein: CASSSRLCYGYTF

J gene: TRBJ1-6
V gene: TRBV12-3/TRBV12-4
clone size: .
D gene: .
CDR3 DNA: TGTACCAGCAGTTTAGCCCAGGGAGGGAATTCACCCCTCCACTTT
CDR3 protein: CTSSLAQGGNSPLHF

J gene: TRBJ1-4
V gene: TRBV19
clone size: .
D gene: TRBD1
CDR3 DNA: TGTGCCAGTAGCACCGGGACAGGTCCCCGGGAAAAACTGTTTTTT
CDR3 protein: CASSTGTGPREKLFF

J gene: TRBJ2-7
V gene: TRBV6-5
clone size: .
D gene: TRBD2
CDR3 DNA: TGTCTCAGCAGTTACCTAGCGGGAGTCTCCTACGAGCAGTACTTC
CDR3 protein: CLSSYLAGVSYEQYF